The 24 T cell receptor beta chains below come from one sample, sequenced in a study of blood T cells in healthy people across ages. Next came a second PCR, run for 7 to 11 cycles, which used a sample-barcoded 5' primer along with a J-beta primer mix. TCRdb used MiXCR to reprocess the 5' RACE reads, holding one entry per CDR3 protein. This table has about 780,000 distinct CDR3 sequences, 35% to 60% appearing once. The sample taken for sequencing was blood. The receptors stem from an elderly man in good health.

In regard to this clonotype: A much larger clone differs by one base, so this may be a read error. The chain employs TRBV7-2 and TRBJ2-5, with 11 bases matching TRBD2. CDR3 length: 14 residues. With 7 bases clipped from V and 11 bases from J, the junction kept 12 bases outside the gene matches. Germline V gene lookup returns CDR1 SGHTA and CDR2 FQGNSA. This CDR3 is CASTLAGGYNEQYF. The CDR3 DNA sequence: TGTGCCAGCACCCTAGCGGGAGGATACAATGAGCAGTACTTC.

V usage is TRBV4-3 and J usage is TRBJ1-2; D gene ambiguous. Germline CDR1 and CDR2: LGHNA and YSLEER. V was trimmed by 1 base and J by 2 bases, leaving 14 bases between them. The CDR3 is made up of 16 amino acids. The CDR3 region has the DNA TGCGCCAGCAGCCAAGTGGGGATGAGGGAAAACTATGGCTACACCTTC. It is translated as CASSQVGMRENYGYTF.

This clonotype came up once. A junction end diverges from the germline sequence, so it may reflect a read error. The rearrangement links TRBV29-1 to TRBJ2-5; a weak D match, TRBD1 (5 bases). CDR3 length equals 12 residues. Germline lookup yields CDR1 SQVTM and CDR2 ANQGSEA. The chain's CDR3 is CSVGHGQEAQYF. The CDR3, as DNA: TGCAGCGTTGGACACGGACAAGAGGCCCAGTACTTC.

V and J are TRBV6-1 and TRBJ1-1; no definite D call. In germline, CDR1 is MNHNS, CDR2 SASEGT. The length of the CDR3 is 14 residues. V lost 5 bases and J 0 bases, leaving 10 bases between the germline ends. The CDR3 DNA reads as TGTGCCAGCAGTCTAGCAGCGTTGAACACTGAAGCTTTCTTT. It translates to CASSLAALNTEAFF.

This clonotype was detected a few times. The CDR3 here is CASSPSFLASYEQYF. The DNA of the CDR3 is TGTGCCAGCAGCCCCAGTTTCCTAGCATCCTACGAGCAGTACTTC. The chain has TRBV4-2 and TRBJ2-7; D may be TRBD2 (5 bases). CDR1 LGHNA and CDR2 YNFKEQ come from the germline V gene. Trimming stripped 4 bases from V and 1 base from J, with 14 bases between. The CDR3 runs 15 residues.

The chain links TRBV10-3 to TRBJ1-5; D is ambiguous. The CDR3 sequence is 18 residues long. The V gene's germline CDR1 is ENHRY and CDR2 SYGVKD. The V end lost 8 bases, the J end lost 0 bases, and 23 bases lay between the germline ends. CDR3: CAIGVRLIEGDSNQPQHF. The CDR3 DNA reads TGTGCCATCGGTGTACGCCTGATTGAGGGAGATAGCAATCAGCCCCAGCATTTT.

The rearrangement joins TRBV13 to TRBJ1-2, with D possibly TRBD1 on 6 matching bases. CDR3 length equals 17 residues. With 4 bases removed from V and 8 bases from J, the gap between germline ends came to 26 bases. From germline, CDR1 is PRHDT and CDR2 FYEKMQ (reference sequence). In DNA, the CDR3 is TGTGCCAGCAGCTCAACAAACTCCATCCGGACAGAATACGGCTACACCTTC. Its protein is CASSSTNSIRTEYGYTF.

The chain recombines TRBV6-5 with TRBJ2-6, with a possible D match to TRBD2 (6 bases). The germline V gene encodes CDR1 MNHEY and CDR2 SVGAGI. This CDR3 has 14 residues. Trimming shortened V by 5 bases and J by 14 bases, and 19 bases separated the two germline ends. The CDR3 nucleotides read TGTGCCAGCAGTGACGCGGGAAGCCCCCATCTCCTGACTTTC. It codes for CASSDAGSPHLLTF.

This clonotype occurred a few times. The CDR3 sequence: CAWSVTGGGTEAFF. CDR3 nucleotide sequence: TGTGCCTGGAGTGTGACTGGGGGAGGTACTGAAGCTTTCTTT. This chain joins TRBV30 and TRBJ1-1; weak D call: TRBD1 (5 bases). Germline V gene data show CDR1 as GTSNPN and CDR2 as SVGIG (reference sequence). V was clipped by 0 bases and J by 5 bases, with 13 bases between them. The CDR3 runs to 14 residues.

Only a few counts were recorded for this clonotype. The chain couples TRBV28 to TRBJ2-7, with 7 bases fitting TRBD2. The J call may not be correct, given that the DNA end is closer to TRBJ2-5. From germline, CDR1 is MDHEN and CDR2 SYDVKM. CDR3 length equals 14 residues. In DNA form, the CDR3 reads TGTGCCAGCAGTCTCGGAGTTGGGGGGGGGACCCAGTACTTC. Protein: CASSLGVGGGTQYF.

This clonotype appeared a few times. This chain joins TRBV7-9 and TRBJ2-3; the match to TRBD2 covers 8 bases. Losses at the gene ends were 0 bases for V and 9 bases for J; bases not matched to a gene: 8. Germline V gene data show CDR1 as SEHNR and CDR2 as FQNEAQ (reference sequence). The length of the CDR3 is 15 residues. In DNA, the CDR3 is TGTGCCAGCAGCTTAGCGATAGCGGGAAGGCCGACGCAGTATTTT. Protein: CASSLAIAGRPTQYF.

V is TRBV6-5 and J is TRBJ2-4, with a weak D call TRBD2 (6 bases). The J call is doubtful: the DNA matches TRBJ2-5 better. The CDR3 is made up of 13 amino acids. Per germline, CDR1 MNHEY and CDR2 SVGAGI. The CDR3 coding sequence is TGTGCCGCGAGCGAGCCGGGGAGGGAGACCCAGTACTTC. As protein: CAASEPGRETQYF.

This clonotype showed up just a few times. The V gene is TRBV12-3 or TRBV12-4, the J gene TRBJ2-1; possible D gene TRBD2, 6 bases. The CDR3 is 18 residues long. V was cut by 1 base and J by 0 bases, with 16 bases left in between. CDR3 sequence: CASSLGLSSGLSYNEQFF. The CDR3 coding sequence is TGTGCCAGCAGTTTAGGGCTCAGTAGCGGACTCTCCTACAATGAGCAGTTCTTC.

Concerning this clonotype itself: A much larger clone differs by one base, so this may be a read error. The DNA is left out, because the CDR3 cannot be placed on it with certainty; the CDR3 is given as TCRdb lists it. CDR3 sequence reads: CIAGTLGGYGCTF. The chain recombines TRBV20-1 with TRBJ1-2. CDR1 is DFQATT and CDR2 is SNEGSKA in the germline V gene (reference sequence). The length of the CDR3 is 13 amino acids, counting both ends.

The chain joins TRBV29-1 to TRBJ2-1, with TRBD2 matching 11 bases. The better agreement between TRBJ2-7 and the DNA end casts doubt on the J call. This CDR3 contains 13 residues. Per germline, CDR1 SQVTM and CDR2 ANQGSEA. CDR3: CSGGGLADNEQYF. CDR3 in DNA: TGCAGCGGGGGGGGACTAGCGGACAATGAGCAGTACTTC.

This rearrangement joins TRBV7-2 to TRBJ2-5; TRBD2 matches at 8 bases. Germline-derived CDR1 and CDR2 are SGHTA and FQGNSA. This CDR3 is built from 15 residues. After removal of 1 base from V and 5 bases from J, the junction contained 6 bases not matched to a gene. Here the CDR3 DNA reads TGTGCCAGCAGCTTAGTAGCGGGATGGGCGGAGACCCAGTACTTC. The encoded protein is CASSLVAGWAETQYF.

CDR3 protein: CASRYVCSPSSYEQYF. The CDR3 DNA is TGTGCCAGCAGATATGTCTGTAGTCCGAGCTCCTACGAGCAGTACTTC. The chain employs TRBV6-4 and TRBJ2-7; no firm D call. The CDR3 contains 16 residues. The V end was cut by 6 bases, the J end by 0 bases, with 18 bases between. CDR1 is MRHNA, CDR2 SNTAGT, per germline.

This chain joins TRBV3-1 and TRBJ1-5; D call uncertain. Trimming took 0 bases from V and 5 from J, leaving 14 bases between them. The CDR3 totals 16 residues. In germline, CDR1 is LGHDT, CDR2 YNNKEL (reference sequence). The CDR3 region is CASSQEGRNGDQPQHF. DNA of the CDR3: TGTGCCAGCAGCCAAGAGGGAAGGAATGGGGATCAGCCCCAGCATTTT. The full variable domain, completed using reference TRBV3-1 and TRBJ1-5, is DTAVSQTPKYLVTQMGNDKSIKCEQNLGHDTMYWYKQDSKKFLKIMFSYNNKELIINETVPNRFSPKSPDKAHLNLHINSLELGDSAVYFCASSQEGRNGDQPQHFGDGTRLSIL.

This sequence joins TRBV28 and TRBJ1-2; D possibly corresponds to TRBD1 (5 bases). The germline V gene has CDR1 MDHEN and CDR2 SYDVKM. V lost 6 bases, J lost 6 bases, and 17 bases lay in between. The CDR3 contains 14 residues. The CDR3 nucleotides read TGTGCCAGCAGCCCTAGTTGGGGGGGGGATGGCTACACCTTC. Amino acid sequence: CASSPSWGGDGYTF.

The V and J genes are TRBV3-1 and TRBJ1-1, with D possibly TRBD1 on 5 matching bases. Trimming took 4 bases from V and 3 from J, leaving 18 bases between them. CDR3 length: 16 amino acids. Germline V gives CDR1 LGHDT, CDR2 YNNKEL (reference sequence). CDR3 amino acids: CASSPNSGTDYTEAFF. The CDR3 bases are TGTGCCAGCAGCCCGAACTCCGGGACGGACTACACTGAAGCTTTCTTT.

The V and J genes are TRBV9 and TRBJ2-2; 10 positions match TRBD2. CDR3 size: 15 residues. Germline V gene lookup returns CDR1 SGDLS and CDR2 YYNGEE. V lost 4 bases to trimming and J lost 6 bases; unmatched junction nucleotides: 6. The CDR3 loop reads CASSPSGRVAGELFF. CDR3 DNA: TGTGCCAGCAGCCCCAGCGGGAGGGTCGCCGGGGAGCTGTTTTTT.

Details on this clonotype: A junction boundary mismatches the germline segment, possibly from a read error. The CDR3 coding sequence is TGTGCCATCAGTGGGGCGACAGGCCAGCACTCTGGAAACGCCATATATTTT. Amino acid sequence: CAISGATGQHSGNAIYF. The chain has TRBV10-3 and TRBJ1-3; D possibly corresponds to TRBD1 (6 bases). The CDR3 covers 17 residues. Germline lookup yields CDR1 ENHRY and CDR2 SYGVKD.

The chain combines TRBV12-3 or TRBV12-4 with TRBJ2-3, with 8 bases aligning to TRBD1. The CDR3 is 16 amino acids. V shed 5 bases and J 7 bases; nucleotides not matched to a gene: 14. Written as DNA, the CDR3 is TGTGCCAGCAGTCCCCCCGGGACAGGAAAACGAAATACGCAGTATTTT. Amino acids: CASSPPGTGKRNTQYF.

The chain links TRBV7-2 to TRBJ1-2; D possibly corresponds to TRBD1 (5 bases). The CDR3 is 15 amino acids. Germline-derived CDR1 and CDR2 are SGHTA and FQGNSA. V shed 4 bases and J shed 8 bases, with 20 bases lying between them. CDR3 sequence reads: CASSSPSQGDNGYTF. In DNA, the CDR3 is TGTGCCAGCAGCTCCCCGAGCCAGGGCGACAACGGCTACACCTTC.